This T cell receptor beta chain originates from a study of tumor-infiltrating lymphocytes in primary liver carcinoma. Study-level information: Men and women, 30 to 69 years of age, made up the patients. General study results and limits: Pairs comparing tumor with adjacent tissue or blood overlapped less than pairs drawn from tumor regions.

For each extraction, RNA and DNA were obtained together from 20-30 mg of unsorted bulk tissue. Every patient in the cohort had a primary liver carcinoma. That carcinoma was treated by surgical resection. None of the patients had received treatment, and all had chronic HBV infection. The CDR3 runs to 14 residues. Germline V gene sequence: CDR1 MNHEY, CDR2 SVGAGI. To note about this clonotype: Its antigen remains unknown. Mismatch with germline at one junction end may stem from a read error.

Total RNA (approximately 450 ng) served as template for TCR beta cDNA synthesis primed by a constant-region primer. A slightly modified ARM-PCR protocol with three nested multiplex PCR rounds produced these TCR beta libraries. Two initial PCR rounds of around 10 cycles each paired TRBV1-TRBV30 forward primers with a C-beta reverse primer. Each CDR3 protein gets one entry after TCRdb re-called the multiplex PCR reads with MiXCR. The repertoire includes 24,000 or so distinct CDR3 sequences, approximately 77% of them detected once, and roughly 35% sits in the top ten. Sequencing used liver tumor tissue from sampling region 5. Stated subset: tumor region T5, tumor centre. The clonotype comes from a woman in her thirties with primary liver carcinoma and hepatitis B virus infection. This sequence joins TRBV6-5 and TRBJ2-1; D perhaps matches TRBD2 (6 bases). CDR3 DNA sequence: TGTGTCACCTCGGAGGGCTGGGCCTCCAATGGGCAGTTCTTC. It codes for CVTSEGWASNGQFF.